A single sample gave rise to the 13 T cell receptor beta chains below, sequenced in a study of T cells after posttransplantation cyclophosphamide. This table comes from immunoSEQ multiplex PCR, and its TCRdb copy is limited to in-frame clones, with some not included. The top ten clones hold 0.27% of a sample with fewer than 20,000 clones, roughly 94% of them seen once. Cells defined as naive were viable CD3+CD4+ or CD3+CD8+ and CCR7+CD45RA+CD45RO-CD95-CD27+CD28+. The sequenced sample was naive CD4+ T cells sorted from blood. The receptors shown here come from a woman aged 45-65 years in good health and a related stem cell transplant donor.

The V gene is TRBV16, the J gene TRBJ2-7; 7 positions agree with TRBD2. V lost 1 base to trimming and J lost 3 bases; unmatched junction nucleotides: 12. CDR1 is KGHSY, CDR2 FQNENV, per germline. This CDR3 is 17 amino acids long. This CDR3 reads CASSQLGYGGSVYEQYF. In DNA form, the CDR3 reads TGTGCCAGCAGCCAATTAGGGTACGGGGGGTCAGTCTACGAGCAGTACTTC.

The V and J genes are TRBV7-2 and TRBJ1-4; D gene ambiguous. Germline values: CDR1 SGHTA, CDR2 FQGNSA. The CDR3 is 16 amino acids. V gave up 2 bases and J gave up 1 base, with 11 bases separating them. The CDR3 loop is CASSLKLRGTNEKLFF. The CDR3 nucleotides are TGTGCCAGCAGCTTAAAGCTGCGTGGAACTAATGAAAAACTGTTTTTT.

The gene calls are TRBV2 and TRBJ1-1; D gene ambiguous. The CDR3 sequence is 12 residues long. Germline V gives CDR1 SNHLY, CDR2 FYNNEI. V was shortened by 5 bases and J by 3 bases, with 7 bases between the two germline ends. The CDR3 sequence is CASSTDYTEAFF. The CDR3 region has the DNA TGTGCCAGCAGTACAGATTACACTGAAGCTTTCTTT.

The chain combines TRBV28 with TRBJ2-4; 13 bases are a match to TRBD2. Trimming at V came to 2 bases and at J to 7 bases, leaving 2 bases not matched to a gene. The CDR3 totals 15 residues. Germline-derived CDR1 and CDR2 are MDHEN and SYDVKM. This chain's CDR3 is CASSLPTSGRNIQYF. Here the CDR3 DNA reads TGTGCCAGCAGTTTACCGACTAGCGGGAGGAACATTCAGTACTTC.

The chain has TRBV27 and TRBJ2-5; D is possibly TRBD1 (5 bases). This CDR3 comprises 12 residues. V lost 4 bases and J 5 bases, leaving 8 bases between the germline ends. From germline, CDR1 is MNHEY and CDR2 SMNVEV (reference sequence). The CDR3 sequence is CASSSGSETQYF. Written as DNA, the CDR3 is TGTGCCAGCAGTTCAGGGTCCGAGACCCAGTACTTC.

CDR3 in amino acids: CASSFRLVGSGDEQFF. The CDR3 DNA reads as TGTGCCAGTAGTTTCCGACTAGTGGGTTCCGGGGATGAGCAGTTCTTC. The gene calls are TRBV19 and TRBJ2-1, with TRBD2 as a possible D gene (6 bases). The CDR3 has 16 amino acids. V lost 5 bases, J lost 8 bases, and 22 bases lay in between. CDR1 and CDR2 from the germline V gene are LNHDA and SQIVND (reference sequence).

This rearrangement joins TRBV11-2 to TRBJ1-1, with D unclear. The germline gives CDR1 SGHAT, CDR2 FQNNGV. The CDR3 is made up of 15 amino acids. The V end lost 1 base, the J end lost 3 bases, and 12 bases lay between the germline ends. CDR3 residues: CASSLVLRSHTEAFF. Here the CDR3 DNA reads TGTGCCAGCAGCTTAGTGTTGCGATCTCACACTGAAGCTTTCTTT.

The chain links TRBV7-2 to TRBJ1-2; no reliable D call. V dropped 1 base and J dropped 4 bases, with 10 bases sitting between them. The V gene's germline CDR1 is SGHTA and CDR2 FQGNSA. This CDR3 has 14 residues. The CDR3 is CASSLEVSGYGYTF. The CDR3 DNA sequence: TGTGCCAGCAGCTTAGAGGTCTCGGGCTATGGCTACACCTTC.

J is TRBJ2-1 and V is TRBV5-1, with TRBD2 matching 10 bases. The CDR3 consists of 15 residues. V gave up 0 bases and J gave up 6 bases; unmatched junction bases: 3. Germline CDR1 SGHRS, CDR2 YFSETQ. The CDR3 reads CASSLAGTSANEQFF. For the CDR3, the DNA is TGCGCCAGCAGCTTGGCCGGGACTAGCGCCAATGAGCAGTTCTTC.

This clone was observed a single time. This sequence joins TRBV9 and TRBJ2-1; 9 bases map to TRBD2. V shed 2 bases, J shed 8 bases, and the junction held 5 bases outside the gene matches. Germline V gives CDR1 SGDLS, CDR2 YYNGEE. The CDR3 is 14 amino acids. DNA for the CDR3: TGTGCCAGCAGCGTCGGGACTAGCAACGATGAGCAGTTCTTC. Translation gives CASSVGTSNDEQFF. The full variable domain, completed using reference TRBV9 and TRBJ2-1, is DSGVTQTPKHLITATGQRVTLRCSPRSGDLSVYWYQQSLDQGLQFLIQYYNGEERAKGNILERFSAQQFPDLHSELNLSSLELGDSALYFCASSVGTSNDEQFFGPGTRLTVL.

The chain uses TRBV10-3 and TRBJ2-1, with TRBD2 as a possible D gene (6 bases). Germline values: CDR1 ENHRY, CDR2 SYGVKD. The CDR3 sequence is 16 residues long. The V and J ends lost 0 bases and 4 bases respectively, with 13 bases between them. The CDR3 here is CAISESVGGSYNEQFF. The CDR3 region has the DNA TGTGCCATCAGTGAGTCGGTCGGGGGTTCGTACAATGAGCAGTTCTTC.

The chain combines TRBV7-3 with TRBJ1-1; D ambiguous. Deletions cut 4 bases from V and 5 bases from J, with 11 bases between. This CDR3 is built from 13 residues. Germline CDR1 and CDR2: SGHTA and FQGTGA. CDR3 region: CASSSPRETEAFF. The CDR3 nucleotides read TGTGCCAGCAGCTCTCCCCGGGAAACTGAAGCTTTCTTT.

This chain links TRBV19 with TRBJ2-1, with a possible D match to TRBD1 (6 bases). Germline loops: CDR1 LNHDA, CDR2 SQIVND (reference sequence). The length of the CDR3 is 15 residues. V lost 0 bases and J lost 0, with 6 bases in between. The CDR3 protein is CASSIDRGSYNEQFF. As DNA, the CDR3 is TGTGCCAGTAGTATAGACAGGGGCTCCTACAATGAGCAGTTCTTC.